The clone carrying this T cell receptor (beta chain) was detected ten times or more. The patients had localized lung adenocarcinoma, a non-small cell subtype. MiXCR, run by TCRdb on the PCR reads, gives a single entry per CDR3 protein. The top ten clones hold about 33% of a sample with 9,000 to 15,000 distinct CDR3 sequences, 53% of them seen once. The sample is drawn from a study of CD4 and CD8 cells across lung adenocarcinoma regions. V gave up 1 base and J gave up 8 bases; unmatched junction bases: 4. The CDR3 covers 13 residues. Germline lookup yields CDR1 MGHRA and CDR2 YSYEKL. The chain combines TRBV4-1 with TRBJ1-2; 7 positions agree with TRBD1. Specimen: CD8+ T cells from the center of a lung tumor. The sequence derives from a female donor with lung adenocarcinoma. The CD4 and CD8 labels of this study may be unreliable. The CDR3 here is CASSQGTGDGYTF. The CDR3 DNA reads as TGCGCCAGCAGCCAAGGGACAGGTGACGGCTACACCTTC.